The entry that follows covers one TCR beta chain sequence. Its target is unknown. This sample is drawn from a study of OX40 agonist ivuxolimab in advanced cancers. Using immunoSEQ multiplex PCR, the repertoire was profiled, and TCRdb retains in-frame clones only, with some absent. Among about 100,000 clones listed, around 91% were seen once. General study results and limits: At doses 0.1 to 3.0 mg/kg, CD4+ and CD8+ clones expanded. Some patients without response likewise showed low normalized clonal expansion.

This CDR3 is 14 amino acids long. CDR1 is SEHNR and CDR2 is FQNEAQ in the germline V gene (reference sequence). V lost 4 bases to trimming and J lost 9 bases; unmatched junction nucleotides: 5. The TCR comes from an adult with an advanced solid tumor such as melanoma, head and neck, liver or kidney cancer. Sequenced here: CD4+ or CD8+ T cells sorted from blood, sampled in a trial of the OX40 agonist ivuxolimab. The rearrangement uses TRBV7-9 and TRBJ2-4; TRBD1 agrees at 11 bases. This chain's CDR3 is CASSSGQGASIQYF. The CDR3 DNA reads as TGTGCCAGCAGCTCCGGACAGGGGGCAAGCATTCAGTACTTC.